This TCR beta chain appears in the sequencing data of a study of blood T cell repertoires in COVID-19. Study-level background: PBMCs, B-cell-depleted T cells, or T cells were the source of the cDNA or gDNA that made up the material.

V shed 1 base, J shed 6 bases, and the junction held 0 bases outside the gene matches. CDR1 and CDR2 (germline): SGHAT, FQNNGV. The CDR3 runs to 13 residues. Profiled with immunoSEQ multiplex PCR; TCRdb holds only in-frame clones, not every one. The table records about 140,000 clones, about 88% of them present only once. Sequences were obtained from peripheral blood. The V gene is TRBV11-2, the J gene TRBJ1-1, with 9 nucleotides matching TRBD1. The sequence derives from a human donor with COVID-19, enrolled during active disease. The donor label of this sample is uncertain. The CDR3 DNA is TGTGCCAGCAGCTTAGGGGACAGGGCTGAAGCTTTCTTT. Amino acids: CASSLGDRAEAFF.